The entry that follows covers one TCR beta chain sequence. This specimen comes from a study of tissue T cells after allogeneic stem cell transplantation. This CDR3 comprises 14 residues. Trimming took 8 bases from V and 10 from J; bases not matched to a gene: 13. The germline V gene encodes CDR1 LNHDA and CDR2 SQIVND (reference sequence). Here immunoSEQ multiplex PCR was the method, and the copy in TCRdb shows in-frame clones only, minus some. This table holds fewer than 7,500 clones, roughly four fifths found once. The V and J genes are TRBV19 and TRBJ1-5; 8 bases agree with TRBD1. The specimen was blood, collected before transplantation. This receptor was identified in a man aged 35 to 69 who later had graft-versus-host disease after an allogeneic stem cell transplant. CDR3: CASQMRQGARPQHF. In DNA, the CDR3 is TGTGCCAGTCAAATGAGGCAGGGGGCGCGACCCCAGCATTTT.